A single sample is the source of the 18 T cell receptor beta chains below, sequenced in a study of T cell changes during pregnancy in multiple sclerosis. TCRdb's copy holds only in-frame clones and misses some; the assay was immunoSEQ multiplex PCR. The table records 35,000 or so clones, more than 70% of them present only once. Sequencing used CD4+ T cells from peripheral blood mononuclear cells, obtained after pregnancy. These receptors all stem from a female donor in good health, enrolled as a control in a pregnancy study.

The chain is built from TRBV5-4 and TRBJ2-1; 12 bases align to TRBD2. This CDR3 has 18 amino acids. After removal of 3 bases from V and 9 bases from J, the junction contained 16 bases not matched to a gene. Germline V CDR1 and CDR2: SGHNT, YYREEE (reference sequence). CDR3 protein: CASSSPGGLAGTRGEQFF. CDR3 sequence (DNA): TGTGCCAGCAGCTCTCCCGGGGGACTAGCGGGCACCCGCGGTGAGCAGTTCTTC.

This clone was observed a single time. The CDR3 DNA reads TGTGCCAGCAGCCAAGGACAGGCGAACACTGAAGCTTTCTTT. It codes for CASSQGQANTEAFF. The V gene is TRBV7-2, the J gene TRBJ1-1; TRBD1 aligns across 7 bases. CDR3 size: 14 residues. CDR1 and CDR2 (germline): SGHTA, FQGNSA. V was pared by 5 bases and J by 1 base, with 4 bases of the junction left unmatched.

V and J are TRBV18 and TRBJ2-6; 11 bases match TRBD1. The CDR3 length is 18 residues. Per germline, CDR1 KGHSH and CDR2 LQKENI. After removal of 4 bases from V and 4 bases from J, the junction contained 9 bases not matched to a gene. The CDR3 sequence: CASSHPGQGVGGANVLTF. DNA for the CDR3: TGTGCCAGCTCACACCCGGGACAGGGGGTTGGCGGGGCCAACGTCCTGACTTTC. The full variable domain, in which reference TRBV18 and TRBJ2-6 provide the parts outside the CDR3, is NAGVMQNPRHLVRRRGQEARLRCSPMKGHSHVYWYRQLPEEGLKFMVYLQKENIIDESGMPKERFSAEFPKEGPSILRIQQVVRGDSAAYFCASSHPGQGVGGANVLTFGAGSRLTVL.

DNA of the CDR3: TGCGCCAGCAGCCAACCACTAGCGGGGACCGCAGATACGCAGTATTTT. Amino acids: CASSQPLAGTADTQYF. J is TRBJ2-3 and V is TRBV4-1; the match to TRBD2 covers 10 bases. The germline CDR1 and CDR2 sequences are MGHRA and YSYEKL. The CDR3 has 16 amino acids. V was clipped by 2 bases and J by 4 bases; unmatched bases: 6.

The rearrangement joins TRBV27 to TRBJ1-2, with 7 bases fitting TRBD1. This CDR3 is built from 13 residues. V lost 3 bases to trimming and J lost 4 bases; unmatched junction nucleotides: 2. The germline CDR1 and CDR2 sequences are MNHEY and SMNVEV (reference sequence). The CDR3: CASSFRDSYGYTF. CDR3 bases: TGTGCCAGCAGTTTCCGGGACAGCTATGGCTACACCTTC.

The chain uses TRBV5-4 and TRBJ1-1; D possibly corresponds to TRBD1 (5 bases). The CDR3 length is 14 residues. Trimming removed 0 bases at V and 5 bases at J, with 11 bases between. Germline V gene data show CDR1 as SGHNT and CDR2 as YYREEE (reference sequence). In nucleotides, the CDR3 is TGTGCCAGCAGCTTGGTGGGGGGGGAGACTGAAGCTTTCTTT. Amino acids: CASSLVGGETEAFF.

There are a few counts of this clone. The chain uses TRBV6-5 and TRBJ1-1; the D gene is possibly TRBD1 (6 bases). Germline V lookup: CDR1 MNHEY, CDR2 SVGAGI. CDR3 length: 12 amino acids. The V gene lost 10 bases and the J gene lost 3 bases, with 12 bases spanning the gap. CDR3 nucleotide sequence: TGTGCCACCACTGGACAGTACACTGAAGCTTTCTTT. Protein sequence: CATTGQYTEAFF.

The chain uses TRBV7-3 and TRBJ1-2; 7 bases fit TRBD1. CDR3 length: 13 residues. The V gene end was trimmed by 6 bases and the J gene end by 2 bases; junction bases not matched to a gene: 3. From germline, CDR1 is SGHTA and CDR2 FQGTGA. The CDR3 DNA reads TGTGCCAGCAGGGCGGGACAGAACTATGGCTACACCTTC. It encodes CASRAGQNYGYTF. The variable domain in full, with the rest retrieved from reference TRBV7-3 and TRBJ1-2, is GAGVSQTPSNKVTEKGKYVELRCDPISGHTALYWYRQSLGQGPEFLIYFQGTGAADDSGLPNDRFFAVRPEGSVSTLKIQRTERGDSAVYLCASRAGQNYGYTFGSGTRLTVV.

V is TRBV11-1 and J is TRBJ2-1, with 11 bases identical to TRBD2. The germline V gene has CDR1 SGHAT and CDR2 FQDESV (reference sequence). This CDR3 has 16 amino acids. V was clipped by 5 bases and J by 5 bases; unmatched bases: 8. DNA of the CDR3: TGTGCCAGCAGCCTCGTAGCGGGAGGGACCCACAATGAGCAGTTCTTC. Its protein is CASSLVAGGTHNEQFF.

The V call is TRBV4-1, the J call TRBJ2-5; 12 nucleotides line up with TRBD1. J was trimmed by 6 bases and V by 0 bases; bases with no gene match: 8. The CDR3 has 17 residues. Germline CDR1 reads MGHRA; CDR2 reads YSYEKL. CDR3: CASSQDVPGQGAKTQYF. The CDR3 DNA reads as TGCGCCAGCAGCCAAGATGTTCCGGGACAGGGGGCAAAGACCCAGTACTTC.

This clone was seen once. This chain uses TRBV18 with TRBJ1-2, with D possibly being TRBD1 (5 bases). Trimming stripped 2 bases from V and 3 bases from J, with 10 bases between. CDR1 KGHSH and CDR2 LQKENI come from the germline V gene. There are 14 residues in the CDR3. This chain's CDR3 is CASSPGGADYGYTF. CDR3 sequence (DNA): TGTGCCAGCTCACCAGGAGGGGCGGACTATGGCTACACCTTC.

The CDR3 protein is CASSGGAKETQYF. The CDR3 DNA is TGTGCCAGCAGCGGAGGTGCGAAGGAGACCCAGTACTTC. This rearrangement joins TRBV11-3 to TRBJ2-5, with a possible D match to TRBD2 (5 bases). The CDR3 consists of 13 residues. V lost 5 bases to trimming and J lost 5 bases, with 12 bases between them. From germline, CDR1 is SGHNT and CDR2 YENEEA. The variable domain in full, completed from reference TRBV11-3 and TRBJ2-5, reads EAGVVQSPRYKIIEKKQPVAFWCNPISGHNTLYWYLQNLGQGPELLIRYENEEAVDDSQLPKDRFSAERLKGVDSTLKIQPAELGDSAVYLCASSGGAKETQYFGPGTRLLVL.

J is TRBJ2-7 and V is TRBV7-9; TRBD2 is a possible D gene (6 bases). The CDR3 totals 13 residues. The V end was cut by 1 base, the J end by 4 bases, with 8 bases between. Germline V lookup: CDR1 SEHNR, CDR2 FQNEAQ (reference sequence). CDR3 nucleotide sequence: TGTGCCAGCAGCTTAGACGGGGGTTACGAGCAGTACTTC. This translates into CASSLDGGYEQYF.

The chain combines TRBV10-1 with TRBJ1-1; a weak D match, TRBD1 (6 bases). CDR1 and CDR2 (germline): WNHNN, SYGVQD (reference sequence). V was trimmed by 6 bases and J by 0 bases, leaving 20 bases between them. This CDR3 comprises 17 residues. The CDR3 DNA follows: TGCGCCAGCAGGACCGCACACGCGACAGGATTGAACACTGAAGCTTTCTTT. This sequence encodes CASRTAHATGLNTEAFF.

CDR3 coding DNA: TGTGCCAGCTCACCACCGACTAGCGGGGGAGTATACAATGAGCAGTTCTTC. Amino acids: CASSPPTSGGVYNEQFF. The chain employs TRBV18 and TRBJ2-1; 12 bases match TRBD2. V dropped 0 bases and J dropped 4; count of bases not matched to a gene: 4. Germline lookup yields CDR1 KGHSH and CDR2 LQKENI. The CDR3 totals 17 residues.

The rearrangement links TRBV15 to TRBJ1-6, with D unclear. Trimming removed 1 base at V and 3 bases at J, with 7 bases between. This CDR3 has 15 amino acids. Germline CDR1 is LNHNV and CDR2 is YYDKDF (reference sequence). As DNA, the CDR3 is TGTGCCACCAGCAGAGTGGGAGACTATAATTCACCCCTCCACTTT. This sequence encodes CATSRVGDYNSPLHF.

This chain connects TRBV19 to TRBJ2-1; 12 nucleotides line up with TRBD2. Unmatched junction bases numbered 2, after V lost 3 bases and J lost 5 bases. Per germline, CDR1 LNHDA and CDR2 SQIVND (reference sequence). The CDR3 covers 15 residues. The CDR3 here is CASSMLAGGDNEQFF. The DNA for the CDR3 is TGTGCCAGTAGTATGCTAGCGGGAGGGGACAATGAGCAGTTCTTC.

The chain has TRBV5-1 and TRBJ2-5, with TRBD1 identical over 12 bases. CDR3 length equals 15 residues. After removal of 2 bases from V and 5 bases from J, the junction contained 4 bases not matched to a gene. Germline CDR1 reads SGHRS; CDR2 reads YFSETQ. CDR3 DNA sequence: TGCGCCAGCAGCTTAGGGACAGGGGGCTTCGAGACCCAGTACTTC. This translates into CASSLGTGGFETQYF.